This T cell receptor beta chain comes out of a study of T cell repertoires in cytomegalovirus infection. At the level of the study: The authors used CMV epitopes that were HLA-C-restricted (recently identified) and HLA-B-restricted (well studied). Public TCR beta signatures provided an indication of both CMV infection and a matching HLA type.

MiXCR, applied by TCRdb to the reads, yields one record per CDR3 protein. Of approximately 260,000 distinct CDR3 sequences listed, roughly a fifth were seen once; the top ten hold under 25%. In the case of this clonotype: Its target is not known.

Study-level points and caveats: There were HLA-C-restricted CMV-specific TCR beta clonotypes dominating the ex vivo response. CMV carriers having the relevant HLA were flagged by cumulative public TCR beta family frequency.

Germline loops: CDR1 MGHDK, CDR2 SYGVNS. This CDR3 has 13 amino acids. V lost 6 bases and J lost 6, with 11 bases in between. Sequenced here: cultured PBMCs, sampled from culture after CMV antigen stimulation. The rearrangement links TRBV25-1 to TRBJ2-2; no reliable D call. This TCR was recovered from a human donor in good health (CMV status not recorded). Some clones in this sample may be carry-over from other donors' samples. CDR3 sequence reads: CASSDGWSGELFF. In DNA, the CDR3 is TGTGCCAGCAGCGACGGATGGTCCGGGGAGCTGTTTTTT.